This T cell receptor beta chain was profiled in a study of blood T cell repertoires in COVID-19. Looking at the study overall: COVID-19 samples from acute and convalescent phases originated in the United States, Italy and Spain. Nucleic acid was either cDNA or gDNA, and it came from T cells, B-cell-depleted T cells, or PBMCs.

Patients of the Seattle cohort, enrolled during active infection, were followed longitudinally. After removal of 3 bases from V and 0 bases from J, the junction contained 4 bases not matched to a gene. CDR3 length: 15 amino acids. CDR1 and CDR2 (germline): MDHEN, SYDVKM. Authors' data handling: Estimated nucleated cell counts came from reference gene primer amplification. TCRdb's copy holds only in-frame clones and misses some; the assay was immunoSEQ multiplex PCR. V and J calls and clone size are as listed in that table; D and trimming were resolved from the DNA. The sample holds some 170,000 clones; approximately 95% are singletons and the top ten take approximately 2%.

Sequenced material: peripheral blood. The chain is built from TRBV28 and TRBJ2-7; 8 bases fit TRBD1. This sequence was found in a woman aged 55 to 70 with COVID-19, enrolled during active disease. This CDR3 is CASSFQDRASYEQYF. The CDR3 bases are TGTGCCAGCAGTTTCCAGGACAGGGCCTCCTACGAGCAGTACTTC.